The rows below give T cell receptor beta chains drawn from one sample of a study of blood T cell repertoires in COVID-19. The protocol was immunoSEQ multiplex PCR, while the TCRdb copy is restricted to in-frame clones and leaves out a portion. This sample yields just over 150,000 clones, of which around 82% are seen a single time; 7% belongs to the top ten. Sample: peripheral blood. Receptor source: a woman aged 40 to 55 with COVID-19, enrolled during active disease. Each CDR3 is given with its conserved first and last residue. The order of the fields is clone size, J gene, D gene, V gene, CDR3 protein, CDR3 DNA. A D gene is named only where the DNA matches it firmly. The size of a clone is reported for some rows only, either as once, few or many, or as a class for expanded clones.

.	TRBJ2-1	TRBD2	TRBV7-2	CASNGGSSSYNEQFF	TGTGCCAGCAATGGCGGGAGTAGTTCCTACAATGAGCAGTTCTTC
.	TRBJ1-2	.	TRBV19	CASSRNYGYTF	TGTGCCAGTTCCCGTAACTATGGCTACACCTTC
.	TRBJ1-2	TRBD1	TRBV28	CASRLGQNYGYTF	TGTGCCAGCAGACTGGGACAGAACTATGGCTACACCTTC
.	TRBJ1-1	.	TRBV6-5	CASRQGGSTEAFF	TGTGCCAGCAGACAGGGAGGGAGCACTGAAGCTTTCTTT
.	TRBJ2-5	.	TRBV7-8	CASSLAPRGQETQYF	TGTGCCAGCAGCTTAGCCCCGCGGGGACAAGAGACCCAGTACTTC
.	TRBJ2-3	TRBD2	TRBV6-2/TRBV6-3	CASSQQVSGRDTQYF	TGTGCCAGCAGTCAGCAAGTCTCCGGGAGGGATACGCAGTATTTT
.	TRBJ1-1	.	TRBV18	CASSKGATSTEAFF	TGTGCCAGCTCAAAAGGGGCAACATCCACTGAAGCTTTCTTT
.	TRBJ2-6	.	TRBV11-1	CASRPRAGANVLTF	TGTGCCAGCAGGCCGCGGGCCGGGGCCAACGTCCTGACTTTC
.	TRBJ2-1	TRBD2	TRBV4-1	CASSQGLADYNEQFF	TGCGCCAGCAGCCAAGGGCTAGCGGACTACAATGAGCAGTTCTTC
few	TRBJ2-3	.	TRBV2	CASSGERWAGFTDTQYF	TGTGCCAGCAGTGGGGAGAGGTGGGCAGGTTTCACAGATACGCAGTATTTT
.	TRBJ1-5	TRBD1	TRBV19	CASTVGQTSNQPQHF	TGTGCCAGTACGGTGGGACAGACTAGCAATCAGCCCCAGCATTTT
few	TRBJ2-1	TRBD2	TRBV5-1	CASSREGLPPHEQFF	TGCGCCAGCAGCCGGGAGGGACTACCGCCCCATGAGCAGTTCTTC
.	TRBJ1-1	TRBD1	TRBV29-1	CSVGAGGNTEAFF	TGCAGCGTTGGGGCAGGGGGGAACACTGAAGCTTTCTTT